These T cell receptor beta chains were read from a single sample in a study of T-cell reconstitution after alpha-beta-depleted transplantation in children. TCRdb reprocessed the PCR reads via MiXCR and lists one record per CDR3 protein. In the table there are around 960,000 distinct CDR3 sequences, roughly 29% of which are singletons. The sample here was PBMCs, mostly from graft donor cells, taken 360 days after TCRalphabeta/CD19-depleted stem cell transplant. The receptors originated from a boy younger than two who had a stem cell transplant for SCID, so the T cells may come from the graft donor. Each CDR3 is given without its conserved first and last residue. A D gene is named only where the DNA matches it firmly. Part of the rows lack a size; the others show once, few, many or a class for expanded clones.

v_gene	abundance	d_gene	j_gene	CDR3aa
TRBV11-2	once	-	TRBJ2-7	ASSSDQWQQY
TRBV5-1	few	TRBD1	TRBJ2-7	ASSSTGNPLGEQY
TRBV5-1	-	TRBD1	TRBJ2-7	ASSPTAGTGTYEQY
TRBV6-5	many	TRBD2	TRBJ2-3	ASSYASGDFAQY
TRBV12-3/TRBV12-4	-	-	TRBJ1-5	ASRMGGGSSQPQH
TRBV4-2	few	-	TRBJ2-1	ASSQDSAGAPINEQF
TRBV20-1	few	-	TRBJ1-1	SARPWGQNTEAF
TRBV5-1	few	-	TRBJ2-2	ASSLRGRDRELF
TRBV7-2	many	-	TRBJ2-1	ASSFRGYNEQF
TRBV12-3/TRBV12-4	-	TRBD2	TRBJ2-1	ASSLGGRAPYNEQF
TRBV3-1	-	TRBD2	TRBJ2-1	ASSQLAGGGNEQF
TRBV12-3/TRBV12-4	-	TRBD1	TRBJ2-3	ASRATTGAGTDTQY
TRBV27	few	-	TRBJ2-1	ASSPFPGPPANEQF
TRBV28	few	TRBD2	TRBJ2-1	ASTRRLAGWLSEQF
TRBV27	few	-	TRBJ1-5	ASSRARGGNQPQH
TRBV3-1	-	-	TRBJ2-7	ASSQVRAPRREQY
TRBV5-5	-	-	TRBJ2-1	ASRPFGDFNEQF
TRBV9	few	TRBD2	TRBJ2-1	ASSARTSGPLYNEQF
TRBV5-1	few	TRBD1	TRBJ2-5	ASSLAPPRDRVQETQY
TRBV6-1	-	TRBD2	TRBJ2-3	ASSEIAVRERGSGTDTQY
TRBV29-1	few	-	TRBJ2-7	SAARERAYEQY
TRBV10-3	few	-	TRBJ2-1	AISESGVLLGPNEQF
TRBV20-1	-	TRBD2	TRBJ2-3	SAQRLAGGTDTQY
TRBV5-1	few	TRBD2	TRBJ2-1	ASSDVASGEAEINNEQF
TRBV25-1	few	TRBD2	TRBJ2-7	ASSERKRGRSYEQY
TRBV28	many	TRBD2	TRBJ2-3	ASSSLGLAGGPSTDTQY
TRBV4-1	-	-	TRBJ2-7	ASSLFDISYEQY
TRBV5-5	few	-	TRBJ2-7	ASTFSQGRYEQY
TRBV28	few	-	TRBJ1-6	ASSPTPFTSYNSPLH
TRBV7-2	-	-	TRBJ2-5	ASSLGEVRAETQY
TRBV19	few	-	TRBJ2-3	ASARGDTQY
TRBV5-6	-	TRBD2	TRBJ2-1	ASSSRGGAYNEQF
TRBV7-8	few	-	TRBJ2-2	ASSLGSSTGELF
TRBV9	many	-	TRBJ2-1	ASSVDYPLYNEQF
TRBV4-1	-	-	TRBJ2-7	ASSQGAGRNYEQY
TRBV12-3/TRBV12-4	many	TRBD1	TRBJ1-1	ASSLDRVLFTEAF
TRBV2	-	-	TRBJ2-1	ASSEGFHWDGGPSYNEQF
TRBV27	few	-	TRBJ2-3	ASREGRISTDTQY
TRBV12-3/TRBV12-4	-	-	TRBJ1-1	ASSFQLLQQTEAF
TRBV12-3/TRBV12-4	many	-	TRBJ2-5	ASSSAETQY
TRBV12-5	-	TRBD2	TRBJ2-1	ASGWGTSGDNEQF
TRBV7-9	-	TRBD2	TRBJ2-1	ASSSSLADNEQF
TRBV29-1	-	TRBD2	TRBJ2-5	SVEDRTSGETQY
TRBV12-3/TRBV12-4	-	-	TRBJ2-7	ASSLGGVPHEQY
TRBV12-3/TRBV12-4	few	TRBD2	TRBJ2-5	ASSFLASGGGETQY
TRBV3-1	-	TRBD2	TRBJ2-1	ASTSDSGAFYNEQF
TRBV9	-	TRBD2	TRBJ2-2	ASSVRLQGGTGELF
TRBV29-1	-	-	TRBJ2-5	SVEGTGDQETQY
TRBV12-3/TRBV12-4	few	-	TRBJ2-1	ASTLNGRDHEQF
TRBV2	few	TRBD2	TRBJ2-1	ASSELAGAPSSYNEQF
TRBV29-1	-	TRBD2	TRBJ2-1	SVDGGARNEQF